What follows are 19 T cell receptor beta chains derived from one specimen sequenced in a study of post-analysis software for immune sequencing data. Notes on the study in general: In patients, about five TRBV segments were more frequent than in controls, with TRBV5-6, TRBV5-1 and TRBV20-1 among them.

Unique molecular identifiers were present in the TCR beta cDNA libraries. TCRdb recomputed calls from the PCR reads with MiXCR, one row per CDR3 protein. Of some 890,000 distinct CDR3 sequences listed, about 57% were seen once; the top ten hold approximately 4.4%. For these receptors, no antigen is known. The specimen sequenced was blood. Source of these receptors: a girl aged 10-17 years with multiple sclerosis.

The rearrangement uses TRBV12-3 or TRBV12-4 and TRBJ2-6; TRBD1 might be the D (5 bases). The CDR3 sequence is 15 residues long. V was shortened by 3 bases and J by 4 bases, with 10 bases between the two germline ends. The CDR3 sequence: CASSFRTTGANVLTF. The CDR3 DNA reads TGTGCCAGCAGTTTTCGGACAACCGGGGCCAACGTCCTGACTTTC.

The chain recombines TRBV20-1 with TRBJ2-7, with no clear D. Matching the DNA end better, TRBJ2-5 makes the J call doubtful. Germline CDR1 reads DFQATT; CDR2 reads SNEGSKA (reference sequence). There are 12 residues in the CDR3. The CDR3 is CSSGELGETQYF. In DNA form, the CDR3 reads TGCAGCTCGGGCGAATTGGGGGAGACCCAGTACTTC.

CDR3 sequence reads: CASRDPITSETTDTQYF. CDR3 coding DNA: TGTGCCAGCAGGGACCCTATTACTAGCGAAACTACAGATACGCAGTATTTT. The chain couples TRBV2 to TRBJ2-3; 7 positions match TRBD2. The length of the CDR3 is 17 residues. Per the germline V gene, CDR1 is SNHLY and CDR2 is FYNNEI. Trimming at V came to 6 bases and at J to 3 bases, leaving 15 bases not matched to a gene.

In this sample, this clonotype turned up a few times. The V and J genes are TRBV29-1 and TRBJ2-1, with a weak D call TRBD1 (6 bases). The CDR3 has 12 amino acids. In germline, CDR1 is SQVTM, CDR2 ANQGSEA. V gave up 8 bases and J gave up 3 bases, with 11 bases separating them. The chain's CDR3 is CSIWTDYNEQFF. The CDR3, as DNA: TGCAGCATATGGACAGACTACAATGAGCAGTTCTTC.

The chain links TRBV7-9 to TRBJ1-1; 7 nucleotides match TRBD1. The V gene's germline CDR1 is SEHNR and CDR2 FQNEAQ (reference sequence). The CDR3 runs to 16 residues. V lost 4 bases and J lost 1; bases outside the gene matches: 9. CDR3 amino acids: CASSSWTGLENTEAFF. The CDR3 DNA sequence: TGTGCCAGCAGCTCGTGGACAGGACTGGAGAACACTGAAGCTTTCTTT.

The table lists this clonotype with a few counts. The rearrangement joins TRBV20-1 to TRBJ2-1, with TRBD1 identical over 11 bases. This CDR3 is 17 amino acids long. CDR1 DFQATT and CDR2 SNEGSKA come from the germline V gene (reference sequence). Trimming removed 0 bases from V and 6 bases from J; junction bases left unmatched: 10. CDR3 nucleotide sequence: TGCAGTGCTAGAGACACGTCTCGGGACAGGGGGGTCAATGAGCAGTTCTTC. Protein: CSARDTSRDRGVNEQFF.

This clonotype appeared a few times. V is TRBV29-1 and J is TRBJ2-7; 10 nucleotides align to TRBD2. CDR1 is SQVTM and CDR2 is ANQGSEA in the germline V gene. V was pared by 1 base and J by 5 bases, with 5 bases of the junction left unmatched. CDR3 length: 14 amino acids. The CDR3 sequence is CSVEVLAGRNEQYF. In DNA form, the CDR3 reads TGCAGCGTTGAAGTACTAGCGGGGAGAAACGAGCAGTACTTC.

This clonotype occurred once. Mismatch with germline at one junction end may stem from a read error. J is TRBJ1-2 and V is TRBV10-3; D is undetermined. This CDR3 has 14 amino acids. CDR1 is ENHRY, CDR2 SYGVKD, per germline. For the CDR3, the DNA is TGTGCCATCAGTGAGTCGCGGCAGGCCTATGGCCACACCTTC. This translates into CAISESRQAYGHTF.

The CDR3 nucleotides read TGCGCCAGCAGCTTGGAAGGGCAGGGGGCGCGCTTAGGAGGCTACACCTTC. Amino acids: CASSLEGQGARLGGYTF. The rearrangement links TRBV5-1 to TRBJ1-2, with 8 bases matching TRBD1. The V segment lost 0 bases and the J segment 8 bases; nucleotides outside the gene matches: 15. CDR3 length equals 17 residues. The germline V gene encodes CDR1 SGHRS and CDR2 YFSETQ.

The chain has TRBV11-1 and TRBJ1-1, with D possibly TRBD1 on 5 matching bases. Germline assignment: CDR1 SGHAT and CDR2 FQDESV (reference sequence). Trimming pared 5 bases from V and 1 base from J, leaving 17 bases between. The CDR3 totals 16 residues. The CDR3 region has the DNA TGTGCCAGCAGCCGCGGGGTGCAGGGACCGAACACTGAAGCTTTCTTT. Protein: CASSRGVQGPNTEAFF. The complete variable domain, with remaining parts taken from reference TRBV11-1 and TRBJ1-1, reads EAEVAQSPRYKITEKSQAVAFWCDPISGHATLYWYRQILGQGPELLVQFQDESVVDDSQLPKDRFSAERLKGVDSTLKIQPAELGDSAMYLCASSRGVQGPNTEAFFGQGTRLTVV.

This clonotype turned up a few times. This chain uses TRBV20-1 with TRBJ2-1, with D possibly being TRBD1 or TRBD2 (5 bases each). Per the germline V gene, CDR1 is DFQATT and CDR2 is SNEGSKA (reference sequence). Trimming pared 5 bases from V and 0 bases from J, leaving 11 bases between. There are 14 residues in the CDR3. CDR3 DNA: TGCAGTGCTGGGACCACCAACTCCTACAATGAGCAGTTCTTC. Its translation: CSAGTTNSYNEQFF.

A single count supports this clonotype. The chain employs TRBV10-3 and TRBJ2-1; tentatively, D is TRBD1 (5 bases). The length of the CDR3 is 15 residues. The V gene lost 3 bases and the J gene lost 2 bases, with 11 bases spanning the gap. Germline V lookup: CDR1 ENHRY, CDR2 SYGVKD. As DNA, the CDR3 is TGTGCCATCAGTGAAGGAGCAGGGCCCTACAATGAGCAGTTCTTC. Its protein product is CAISEGAGPYNEQFF.

This chain joins TRBV20-1 and TRBJ2-7; no clear D gene. V lost 4 bases and J 5 bases, leaving 15 bases between the germline ends. CDR1 and CDR2 from the germline V gene are DFQATT and SNEGSKA (reference sequence). This CDR3 has 13 residues. The CDR3 loop reads CSATRTSSDEQYF. The CDR3 DNA sequence: TGCAGTGCTACCCGAACCTCATCGGACGAGCAGTACTTC.

This rearrangement joins TRBV7-2 to TRBJ1-2; no clear D gene. With 0 bases removed from V and 8 bases from J, the gap between germline ends came to 10 bases. Germline loops: CDR1 SGHTA, CDR2 FQGNSA. The CDR3 consists of 13 residues. The CDR3 spells CASSLAAPLGYTF. As DNA, the CDR3 is TGTGCCAGCAGCTTAGCTGCCCCGCTGGGCTACACCTTC.

This clonotype was seen ten or more times. The V call is TRBV29-1, the J call TRBJ2-7; D not certain. V lost 4 bases and J lost 2, with 12 bases in between. Per germline, CDR1 SQVTM and CDR2 ANQGSEA. This CDR3 is built from 13 residues. CDR3 in DNA: TGCAGCGTTGCAGAAAAATCTACCTACGAGCAGTACTTC. Encoded protein: CSVAEKSTYEQYF.

V is TRBV10-3 and J is TRBJ2-3; weak D call: TRBD2 (7 bases). V lost 8 bases, J lost 8 bases, and 17 bases lay in between. This CDR3 is 13 amino acids long. Per germline, CDR1 ENHRY and CDR2 SYGVKD. CDR3 DNA: TGTGCCATCCAGGAGGCGGGGGCTGGTACGCAGTATTTT. Translated: CAIQEAGAGTQYF.

A few counts support this clonotype. The chain carries TRBV12-3 or TRBV12-4 and TRBJ2-1; D gene ambiguous. There are 11 residues in the CDR3. Trimming removed 6 bases at V and 12 bases at J, with 12 bases between. Here the CDR3 reads CASSPALGQFF. The CDR3 region has the DNA TGTGCCAGCAGCCCCGCCCTGGGGCAGTTCTTC.

The chain is built from TRBV7-2 and TRBJ2-7; maybe TRBD1 (6 bases). V lost 1 base and J 3 bases, leaving 22 bases between the germline ends. Germline V gives CDR1 SGHTA, CDR2 FQGNSA. The CDR3 runs 18 residues. CDR3 nucleotide sequence: TGTGCCAGCAGCTTAGTCCCCCACCGGGCCCTAGGGGGCTACGAGCAGTACTTC. It is translated as CASSLVPHRALGGYEQYF.

In its sample, this clonotype was seen a few times. The CDR3 protein is CASSTNRDRGQPQHF. Written as DNA, the CDR3 is TGTGCCAGCAGCACTAACCGGGACAGGGGACAGCCCCAGCATTTT. The V gene is TRBV7-7, the J gene TRBJ1-5, with 10 bases lining up with TRBD1. Germline CDR1 and CDR2: SSHAT and FNYEAQ (reference sequence). The CDR3 loop spans 15 amino acids. The V segment lost 5 bases and the J segment 7 bases; nucleotides outside the gene matches: 8.